The clone carrying this T cell receptor (beta chain) was detected a few times. Its antigen is not identified. This entry comes from a study of cytotoxic CD8 clonotypes in ibrutinib-treated CLL. Only in-frame clones appear in the TCRdb table, and some are missing; sequencing was by immunoSEQ multiplex PCR. The sample lists roughly 58,000 clones; around 52% were seen once. Study results and caveats: Measured clonality at baseline was greater than in age-matched healthy donors and tracked with circulating CD8+ T-cell counts.

This TCR came from a human donor with chronic lymphocytic leukemia. Sample: PBMCs, taken at disease progression, from a patient treated with ibrutinib.

CDR3 DNA sequence: TGTGCCAGCAGCGGGCTCAATGAGCAGTTCTTC. The encoded protein is CASSGLNEQFF. The rearrangement joins TRBV2 to TRBJ2-1, with D unresolved. Germline V gene lookup returns CDR1 SNHLY and CDR2 FYNNEI. The CDR3 contains 11 residues. The V and J ends lost 6 bases and 6 bases respectively, with 6 bases between them. The full variable domain, its missing parts supplied by reference TRBV2 and TRBJ2-1, is EPEVTQTPSHQVTQMGQEVILRCVPISNHLYFYWYRQILGQKVEFLVSFYNNEISEKSEIFDDQFSVERPDGSNFTLKIRSTKLEDSAMYFCASSGLNEQFFGPGTRLTVL.